This T cell receptor beta chain was observed in a study of blood T cell repertoires in COVID-19. Study context: Sources were T cells, B-cell-depleted T cells, or PBMCs; the material itself was cDNA or gDNA.

Clones were read by immunoSEQ multiplex PCR, and TCRdb kept only the in-frame ones, dropping some. The repertoire includes about 210,000 clones, about 91% of them detected once, and around 1.2% sits in the top ten. CDR1 and CDR2 (germline): SQVTM, ANQGSEA. Trimming stripped 4 bases from V and 5 bases from J, with 5 bases between. CDR3 length equals 10 residues. Sequences were obtained from peripheral blood. J is TRBJ2-5 and V is TRBV29-1; D gene ambiguous. This sequence originates from a man aged 30-40 years with acute or convalescent COVID-19. CDR3 loop: CSVVSETQYF. In DNA, the CDR3 is TGCAGCGTTGTGAGCGAGACCCAGTACTTC.